These 2 T cell receptor beta chains originate from one sample sequenced in a study of a mutant IDH1 vaccine in newly diagnosed glioma (dated by TCRdb to about 2021). Preparation of the library involved the immunoSEQ multiplex PCR assay. TCRdb provides this immuneACCESS table in a form limited to in-frame rearrangements. Some clones are lacking; in checked studies, under half of them reflect an unresolved V gene, and why the rest are absent is not known. This sample lists around 52,000 clones; more than 80% were detected once. The top ten clonotypes cover approximately 4.2% of the sample. Sample time point, as interpreted from the label and publication: week 5, during vaccination. A 20-mer mutant IDH1 peptide at 300 micrograms in Montanide made up each vaccine dose, which was injected subcutaneously together with topical imiquimod. Their antigens are not known. The source was PBMCs, collected from a glioma patient whose treatment included an IDH1 peptide vaccine. These receptors were obtained from a woman between 40 and 55 years old with glioma.

The chain couples TRBV19 to TRBJ2-6, with D perhaps TRBD1 (6 bases). The length of the CDR3 is 16 residues. Germline CDR1 is LNHDA and CDR2 is SQIVND (reference sequence). V was pared by 6 bases and J by 0 bases, with 12 bases between. The CDR3 DNA reads TGTGCCAGTAGAGTGGTGGACAGCTCTGGGGCCAACGTCCTGACTTTC. This sequence encodes CASRVVDSSGANVLTF.

This chain connects TRBV2 to TRBJ1-1; no definite D call. Looked up from germline, CDR1 is SNHLY and CDR2 is FYNNEI. This CDR3 contains 12 residues. The germline V and J ends were trimmed by 7 bases and 10 bases, with 16 bases remaining between them. CDR3 in DNA: TGTGCCAGCAATCCGGCCGAAGCCCTAGCTTTCTTT. It translates to CASNPAEALAFF.